Sequencing of this T cell receptor (beta chain) was carried out in a study of T cell repertoires in cytomegalovirus infection. Study observations and caveats: Dominating the ex vivo response were TCR beta clonotypes that were CMV-specific and HLA-C-restricted. The study identified carriers of CMV plus the relevant HLA from cumulative public TCR beta family frequency.

TCRdb fed the reads into MiXCR, producing one record per CDR3 protein. The sample lists around 530,000 distinct CDR3 sequences, about 26% occurring once. This clonotype was seen many times. Its matching antigen is unknown. This sequence originates from a human donor in good health (CMV status not recorded). Some clones in this sample may be carry-over from other donors' samples. The sample consisted of PBMCs.

The CDR3 DNA reads as TGTGCCAGCAGCAGTACTGGGGAGGGGGCGAAAGAGACCCAGTACTTC. Protein product: CASSSTGEGAKETQYF. The genes are TRBV7-6 and TRBJ2-5; perhaps D is TRBD1 or TRBD2 (7 bases each). CDR3 size: 16 residues. CDR1 and CDR2 (germline): SGHVS, FNYEAQ. Deletions cut 5 bases from V and 3 bases from J, with 19 bases between.